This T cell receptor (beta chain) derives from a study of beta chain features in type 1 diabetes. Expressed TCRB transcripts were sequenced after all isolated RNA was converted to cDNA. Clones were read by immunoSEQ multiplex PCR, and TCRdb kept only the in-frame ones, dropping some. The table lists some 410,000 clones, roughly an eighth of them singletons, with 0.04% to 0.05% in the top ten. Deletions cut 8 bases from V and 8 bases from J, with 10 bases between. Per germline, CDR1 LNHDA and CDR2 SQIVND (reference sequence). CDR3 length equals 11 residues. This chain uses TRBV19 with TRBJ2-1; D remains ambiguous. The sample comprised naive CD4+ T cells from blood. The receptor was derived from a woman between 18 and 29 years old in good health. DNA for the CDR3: TGTGCCAGTTCTAAGGGCCATGAGCAGTTCTTC. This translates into CASSKGHEQFF. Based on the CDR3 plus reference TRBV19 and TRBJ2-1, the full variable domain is DGGITQSPKYLFRKEGQNVTLSCEQNLNHDAMYWYRQDPGQGLRLIYYSQIVNDFQKGDIAEGYSVSREKKESFPLTVTSAQKNPTAFYLCASSKGHEQFFGPGTRLTVL.